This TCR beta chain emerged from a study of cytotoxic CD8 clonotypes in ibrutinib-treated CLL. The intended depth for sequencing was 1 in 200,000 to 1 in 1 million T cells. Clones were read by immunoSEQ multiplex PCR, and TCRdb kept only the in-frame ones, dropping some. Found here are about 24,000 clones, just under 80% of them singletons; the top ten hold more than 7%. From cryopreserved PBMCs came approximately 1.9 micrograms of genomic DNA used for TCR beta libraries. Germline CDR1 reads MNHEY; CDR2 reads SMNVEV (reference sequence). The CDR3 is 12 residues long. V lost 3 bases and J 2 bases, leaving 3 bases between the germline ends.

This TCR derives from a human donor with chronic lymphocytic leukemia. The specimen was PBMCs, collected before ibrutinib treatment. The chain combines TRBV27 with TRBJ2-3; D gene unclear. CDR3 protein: CASSFSTDTQYF. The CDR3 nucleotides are TGTGCCAGCAGTTTTTCCACAGATACGCAGTATTTT.